One and the same sample provided the 26 T cell receptor beta chains below, sequenced in a study of blood T cell repertoires in COVID-19. Sequencing used immunoSEQ multiplex PCR; TCRdb keeps in-frame clones, though not all of them. The table shows a few hundred thousand clones, with around 89% occurring only once. Material: PBMCs or T cells enriched from blood (not recorded which). The receptors were sampled from a man aged 30-40 years who had been exposed to COVID-19.

The chain links TRBV27 to TRBJ1-6; no definite D call. Germline V gene sequence: CDR1 MNHEY, CDR2 SMNVEV (reference sequence). V lost 3 bases and J 6 bases, leaving 6 bases between the germline ends. The CDR3 contains 13 residues. This CDR3 reads CASSFRGNSPLHF. CDR3 bases: TGTGCCAGCAGTTTCCGGGGTAATTCACCCCTCCACTTT.

The rearrangement links TRBV7-3 to TRBJ2-4; the match to TRBD1 covers 8 bases. The V and J ends lost 2 bases and 0 bases, in that order; junction bases with no gene match: 9. The germline gives CDR1 SGHTA, CDR2 FQGTGA. The CDR3 is made up of 18 amino acids. The DNA for the CDR3 is TGTGCCAGCAGCTTACGAATCGGACAGGGACTAGCCAAAAACATTCAGTACTTC. Encoded protein: CASSLRIGQGLAKNIQYF. The entire variable domain, with the rest obtained from reference TRBV7-3 and TRBJ2-4, is as follows: GAGVSQTPSNKVTEKGKYVELRCDPISGHTALYWYRQSLGQGPEFLIYFQGTGAADDSGLPNDRFFAVRPEGSVSTLKIQRTERGDSAVYLCASSLRIGQGLAKNIQYFGAGTRLSVL.

In DNA form, the CDR3 reads TGTGCCAGCAGCTTGAGTTTGTGGGGAGGCGGGGAGCTGTTTTTT. Encoded protein: CASSLSLWGGGELFF. This chain connects TRBV7-2 to TRBJ2-2; the D gene is possibly TRBD2 (6 bases). The germline V gene encodes CDR1 SGHTA and CDR2 FQGNSA. V shed 3 bases and J shed 7 bases, with 15 bases lying between them. This CDR3 has 15 residues.

J is TRBJ1-4 and V is TRBV2; D is undetermined. Germline CDR1 is SNHLY and CDR2 is FYNNEI. V lost 5 bases, J lost 6 bases, and 22 bases lay in between. The CDR3 has 17 amino acids. The CDR3 sequence: CASSRSLAALGDEKLFF. The DNA of the CDR3 is TGTGCCAGCAGTAGGAGTTTAGCAGCCCTCGGGGATGAAAAACTGTTTTTT.

The chain joins TRBV7-7 to TRBJ2-1; tentative D call: TRBD2 (6 bases). Trimming took 5 bases from V and 10 from J, leaving 15 bases between them. The CDR3 is 13 residues long. The germline CDR1 and CDR2 sequences are SSHAT and FNYEAQ (reference sequence). In DNA, the CDR3 is TGTGCCAGCAGCCATAGCGGTGCGGTGGAGCAGTTCTTC. It specifies CASSHSGAVEQFF.

The gene calls are TRBV20-1 and TRBJ1-2; 9 bases line up with TRBD1. The germline V gene has CDR1 DFQATT and CDR2 SNEGSKA (reference sequence). The V and J ends lost 3 bases and 8 bases, in that order; junction bases with no gene match: 4. The CDR3 is 12 amino acids. The CDR3: CSASGQGQGYTF. The CDR3, as DNA: TGCAGTGCTAGTGGACAGGGGCAGGGCTACACCTTC.

The chain employs TRBV11-2 and TRBJ2-1; 9 positions agree with TRBD2. The CDR3 consists of 18 residues. After removal of 1 base from V and 2 bases from J, the junction contained 9 bases not matched to a gene. Germline lookup yields CDR1 SGHAT and CDR2 FQNNGV. The CDR3 region is CASSLVRLPSGTYNEQFF. The CDR3 coding sequence is TGTGCCAGCAGCTTAGTCAGGTTGCCTAGCGGGACCTACAATGAGCAGTTCTTC. Together with reference TRBV11-2 and TRBJ2-1, the CDR3 gives the full variable domain: EAGVAQSPRYKIIEKRQSVAFWCNPISGHATLYWYQQILGQGPKLLIQFQNNGVVDDSQLPKDRFSAERLKGVDSTLKIQPAKLEDSAVYLCASSLVRLPSGTYNEQFFGPGTRLTVL.

This clone appeared many times. This chain connects TRBV19 to TRBJ1-2; D perhaps matches TRBD1 (5 bases). The V and J ends lost 6 bases and 3 bases respectively, with 17 bases between them. CDR1 and CDR2 from the germline V gene are LNHDA and SQIVND (reference sequence). This CDR3 has 15 residues. The CDR3 reads CASSSHTGEYYGYTF. The CDR3 DNA sequence: TGTGCCAGTAGCTCCCACACAGGAGAGTACTATGGCTACACCTTC.

The gene calls are TRBV5-1 and TRBJ1-1; D perhaps matches TRBD1 (6 bases). The germline V and J ends were trimmed by 4 bases and 5 bases, with 18 bases remaining between them. Looked up from germline, CDR1 is SGHRS and CDR2 is YFSETQ. There are 15 residues in the CDR3. Here the CDR3 DNA reads TGCGCCAGCAGCACGAGTAGGGGGACGGGAACTGAAGCTTTCTTT. This translates into CASSTSRGTGTEAFF. Using reference TRBV5-1 and TRBJ1-1 for the parts outside the CDR3, the full variable domain is KAGVTQTPRYLIKTRGQQVTLSCSPISGHRSVSWYQQTPGQGLQFLFEYFSETQRNKGNFPGRFSGRQFSNSRSEMNVSTLELGDSALYLCASSTSRGTGTEAFFGQGTRLTVV.

The chain uses TRBV5-1 and TRBJ1-6; 7 bases match TRBD1. V lost 4 bases and J lost 7; bases outside the gene matches: 8. CDR3 length equals 15 residues. CDR1 SGHRS and CDR2 YFSETQ come from the germline V gene. The DNA of the CDR3 is TGCGCCAGCAGCCCTGGGGGGACAGCAAATTCACCCCTCCACTTT. Its protein is CASSPGGTANSPLHF.

The rearrangement uses TRBV23-1 and TRBJ2-3, with D hard to call. TRBV23-1 is flagged as an ORF with uncertain function. V shed 4 bases and J shed 2 bases, with 25 bases lying between them. This CDR3 has 19 residues. CDR3 sequence: CASSPLEPLVIPPTDTQYF. The CDR3 nucleotides read TGCGCCAGCAGTCCCCTCGAGCCTTTGGTAATTCCGCCCACAGATACGCAGTATTTT.

V usage is TRBV30 and J usage is TRBJ2-4; 7 bases are a match to TRBD1. The CDR3 contains 12 residues. J gave up 2 bases and V 8 bases, and 3 bases lay outside the gene matches. Germline lookup yields CDR1 GTSNPN and CDR2 SVGIG (reference sequence). CDR3 loop: CALGQSKNIQYF. DNA of the CDR3: TGTGCCCTGGGACAGTCCAAAAACATTCAGTACTTC.

V is TRBV11-1 and J is TRBJ2-7, with D perhaps TRBD1 (5 bases). The V gene lost 1 base and the J gene lost 2 bases, with 15 bases spanning the gap. CDR1 and CDR2 (germline): SGHAT, FQDESV (reference sequence). The CDR3 totals 16 residues. Written as DNA, the CDR3 is TGTGCCAGCAGCTTAGGAGCATCTGGGGCCCCCTACGAGCAGTACTTC. Residues: CASSLGASGAPYEQYF.

This rearrangement joins TRBV5-1 to TRBJ1-3, with D tentatively TRBD1 (5 bases). The CDR3 spans 15 residues. Between the trimmed V and J ends, which lost 3 bases and 3 bases, there was a span of 13 bases. The germline CDR1 and CDR2 sequences are SGHRS and YFSETQ. The CDR3 loop is CASSSLAGYGNTIYF. CDR3 DNA sequence: TGCGCCAGCAGCTCCCTGGCAGGGTATGGAAACACCATATATTTT.

A few counts support this clone. The CDR3 DNA sequence: TGTGCCAGCAGCCCCGGGACTAGCCTCACAGATACGCAGTATTTT. The encoded protein is CASSPGTSLTDTQYF. The chain links TRBV5-4 to TRBJ2-3; TRBD2 aligns across 9 bases. J gave up 2 bases and V 4 bases, and 5 bases lay outside the gene matches. There are 15 residues in the CDR3. The germline gives CDR1 SGHNT, CDR2 YYREEE (reference sequence).

The chain joins TRBV5-5 to TRBJ1-1; TRBD1 matches 9 bases. After removal of 4 bases from V and 7 bases from J, the junction contained 14 bases not matched to a gene. The CDR3 is 16 amino acids. In germline, CDR1 is SGHKS, CDR2 YYEKEE (reference sequence). In DNA form, the CDR3 reads TGTGCCAGCAGCCTCGGACAGGGGCCCATCCATGGTGAAGCTTTCTTT. This encodes CASSLGQGPIHGEAFF.

The chain joins TRBV5-1 to TRBJ2-5; no clear D. V lost 4 bases and J lost 5, with 9 bases in between. The CDR3 loop spans 12 amino acids. Germline V gene data show CDR1 as SGHRS and CDR2 as YFSETQ. The CDR3 is CASSPYRETQYF. CDR3 DNA: TGCGCCAGCAGCCCCTACCGGGAGACCCAGTACTTC.

This clone appeared a single time. The chain carries TRBV5-1 and TRBJ1-2; 10 bases fit TRBD1. The CDR3 is made up of 12 amino acids. Germline V gene data show CDR1 as SGHRS and CDR2 as YFSETQ. The J segment lost 8 bases and the V segment lost 4 bases, leaving 2 bases of the junction unmatched. CDR3 protein: CASSQGQGGYTF. DNA of the CDR3: TGCGCCAGCAGCCAGGGACAGGGGGGCTACACCTTC. The full variable domain, its missing parts supplied by reference TRBV5-1 and TRBJ1-2, is KAGVTQTPRYLIKTRGQQVTLSCSPISGHRSVSWYQQTPGQGLQFLFEYFSETQRNKGNFPGRFSGRQFSNSRSEMNVSTLELGDSALYLCASSQGQGGYTFGSGTRLTVV.

This rearrangement joins TRBV2 to TRBJ1-5, with D possibly being TRBD1 (5 bases). CDR1 and CDR2 (germline): SNHLY, FYNNEI. The CDR3 is 14 amino acids. V was cut by 8 bases and J by 7 bases, with 18 bases left in between. The CDR3 here is CASGVSGMEQPQHF. The CDR3 nucleotides read TGTGCCAGCGGGGTCTCAGGGATGGAGCAGCCCCAGCATTTT.

The CDR3 region has the DNA TGTGCCAGCAGAACGGGACAGGGGTACGGAGAGACCCAGTACTTC. As protein: CASRTGQGYGETQYF. The gene calls are TRBV6-5 and TRBJ2-5; 10 positions agree with TRBD1. This CDR3 is 15 amino acids long. V was pared by 6 bases and J by 4 bases, with 8 bases of the junction left unmatched. Germline V gene data show CDR1 as MNHEY and CDR2 as SVGAGI.

A few counts support this clone. This chain connects TRBV6-5 to TRBJ2-7; 9 bases are a match to TRBD2. Unmatched junction bases numbered 6, after V lost 3 bases and J lost 6 bases. In germline, CDR1 is MNHEY, CDR2 SVGAGI. This CDR3 is 14 amino acids long. In nucleotides, the CDR3 is TGTGCCAGCAGTTATGCGGGGGGGCCGGGCGAGCAGTACTTC. It specifies CASSYAGGPGEQYF.

This chain joins TRBV5-8 and TRBJ2-5, with 7 bases identical to TRBD1. Germline CDR1 reads SGHTS; CDR2 reads YDEGEE. The CDR3 extends over 14 amino acids. V lost 3 bases and J lost 5; bases outside the gene matches: 7. CDR3 sequence: CASSSTTGSETQYF. The CDR3 DNA follows: TGTGCCAGCAGCTCAACGACAGGGTCGGAGACCCAGTACTTC.

CDR3 coding DNA: TGTGCCAGCAGCCCCGACCTAGTGACGAGTTTAGATACGCAGTATTTT. Amino acid sequence: CASSPDLVTSLDTQYF. The J gene is TRBJ2-3, the V gene TRBV5-4; the D is unclear. Trimming took 4 bases from V and 5 from J, leaving 20 bases between them. This CDR3 region has 16 residues. Germline V lookup: CDR1 SGHNT, CDR2 YYREEE (reference sequence).

The V gene is TRBV7-9, the J gene TRBJ2-2, with TRBD1 identical over 10 bases. The CDR3 has 16 residues. Germline values: CDR1 SEHNR, CDR2 FQNEAQ (reference sequence). V lost 4 bases, J lost 7 bases, and 9 bases stayed unmatched. The CDR3 region has the DNA TGTGCCAGCAGCTCGACAGGGGGCTCAACAGGCGGGGAGCTGTTTTTT. Translation gives CASSSTGGSTGGELFF.

The J gene is TRBJ2-1, the V gene TRBV4-1, with TRBD2 identical over 14 bases. The CDR3 runs 17 residues. After removal of 3 bases from V and 7 bases from J, the junction contained 8 bases not matched to a gene. Germline CDR1 MGHRA, CDR2 YSYEKL. The CDR3 nucleotides read TGCGCCAGCAGCCACAACCTGAGGACTAGCGGGGGGAATGAGCAGTTCTTC. Its translation is CASSHNLRTSGGNEQFF.

The chain recombines TRBV5-4 with TRBJ2-1; D perhaps matches TRBD1 (7 bases). Germline CDR1 reads SGHNT; CDR2 reads YYREEE (reference sequence). V was cut by 6 bases and J by 7 bases, with 20 bases left in between. The CDR3 length is 15 residues. CDR3 coding DNA: TGTGCCAGCAATATTAAGACAGGGAGGAGGAATGAGCAGTTCTTC. This codes for CASNIKTGRRNEQFF.